This record covers a single TCR beta chain. Its antigen is not yet known. Base quality data are lacking; no much larger clone is found one base away. The sample originates from a study of blood T cell repertoires in COVID-19 (TCRdb year 2020). General notes on the study: Samples from collaborators originated in the United States, Italy and Spain and spanned both the acute and convalescent phases of COVID-19. The prospective study material was composed of cDNA or gDNA derived from T cells, B-cell-depleted T cells, or PBMCs. Deeply sampled blood TCRbeta repertoires from subjects exposed to, actively infected with, or recovered from COVID-19 were included in the dataset. A freely available public database, intended as a resource for researchers studying the immune response to SARS-CoV-2, is where the repertoires were released. The samples were drawn from two sources: the first 160 participants of the ongoing ImmuneRACE study, and 1,200 or so subjects contributed by 6 global collaborators. The sample metadata nearly always contained a de-identified subject ID, COVID-19 status, age in years and sex. Where available, HLA class I and class II types were obtained from metadata supplied by the sample provider rather than from assay-based typing. Overall study results and their limits: How much clinical and demographic metadata was included differed by source and by participant, and the metadata was provided uncurated.

Another Seattle source contributed samples from volunteer blood donors who had recovered from COVID-19. Collaborating institutions collected whole blood in K2EDTA tubes following their own protocols. For TCRbeta analysis, collaborators shipped samples in one of three forms: frozen whole blood, isolated PBMCs, or DNA extracted from either of those sample types. The immunoSEQ Assay, a bias-controlled multiplex PCR, was used to amplify TCRbeta CDR3 regions from genomic DNA. Per the source publication's procedure: The number of nucleated cells in each sample was estimated by amplification of reference gene primers within the assay. To quantify the absolute abundance of each unique TCRbeta CDR3 rearrangement, sequence reads were collapsed and filtered. For each sample, productive Simpson clonality was calculated by taking the square root of Simpson's diversity index across productive rearrangements. The source is immuneACCESS, and TCRdb retained only in-frame sequences with V and J called. Part of the clones is not carried over; for the studies checked, unresolved V genes explain less than half of this, and the remainder is unexplained. V, J and clone size were drawn from that table, and D and trimming were deduced from the DNA. Counted in this sample were 140,000 or so clones; approximately 87% of them appeared once. Of the sample, roughly 37% falls within the top ten clones.

The CDR3 spans 15 residues, from the cysteine through the phenylalanine. Left in the record is the CDR3 DNA by itself, 45 bases read in frame from the first base. At the junction V is shortened by 6 bases and J by 3 bases, with 18 bases in between. In the germline V gene, CDR1 corresponds to ENHRY and CDR2 to SYGVKD. The rearrangement joined TRBV10-3 to TRBJ2-7; D gene: possibly TRBD1, on 5 matching bases. The receptor's source is a man between 50 and 59 years old who had recovered from COVID-19. Sample: peripheral blood. The CDR3 reads CAISTQENMFYEQYF. The nucleotide sequence is given as TGTGCCATCAGCACACAGGAAAATATGTTCTACGAGCAGTACTTC.